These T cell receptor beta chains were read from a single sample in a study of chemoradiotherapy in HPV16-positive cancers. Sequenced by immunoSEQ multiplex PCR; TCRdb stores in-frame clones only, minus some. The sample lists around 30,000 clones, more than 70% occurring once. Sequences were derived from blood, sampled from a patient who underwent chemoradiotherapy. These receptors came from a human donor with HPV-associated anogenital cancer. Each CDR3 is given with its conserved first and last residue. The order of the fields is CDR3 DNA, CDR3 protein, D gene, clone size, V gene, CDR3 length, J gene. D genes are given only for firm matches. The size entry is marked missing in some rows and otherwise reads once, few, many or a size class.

CDR3nt: TGTGCCAGCAGTCTGGGGACAGTCCTATATGGCTACACCTTC; CDR3aa: CASSLGTVLYGYTF; d_gene: TRBD1; abundance: NA; v_gene: TRBV6-1; len: 14; j_gene: TRBJ1-2
CDR3nt: TGTGCCAGCAGCTCGGGACAGGGCACTGAAGCTTTCTTT; CDR3aa: CASSSGQGTEAFF; d_gene: TRBD1; abundance: NA; v_gene: TRBV5-4; len: 13; j_gene: TRBJ1-1
CDR3nt: TGTGCCAGTAGTAGGCCGGACAGGGGGCAGAGTGTGAGCACTGAAGCTTTCTTT; CDR3aa: CASSRPDRGQSVSTEAFF; d_gene: TRBD1; abundance: once; v_gene: TRBV19; len: 18; j_gene: TRBJ1-1
CDR3nt: TGTGCCAGCAGCTTATCCTGGACTGCTTACAATGAGCAGTTCTTC; CDR3aa: CASSLSWTAYNEQFF; d_gene: NA; abundance: NA; v_gene: TRBV11-2; len: 15; j_gene: TRBJ2-1
CDR3nt: TGTGCCAGTAGTATTGGGACTAGTGTGGAGACCCAGTACTTC; CDR3aa: CASSIGTSVETQYF; d_gene: TRBD2; abundance: NA; v_gene: TRBV19; len: 14; j_gene: TRBJ2-5
CDR3nt: TGTGCCAGCAGCGTCAGGACCGGGGAGCTGTTTTTT; CDR3aa: CASSVRTGELFF; d_gene: NA; abundance: NA; v_gene: TRBV9; len: 12; j_gene: TRBJ2-2
CDR3nt: TGTGCCAGCAGTGACTCGACAGGGTATAGGACTGAAGCTTTCTTT; CDR3aa: CASSDSTGYRTEAFF; d_gene: TRBD1; abundance: few; v_gene: TRBV6-4; len: 15; j_gene: TRBJ1-1
CDR3nt: TGTGCCAGCAGCTCACGACAGGGTTGGAACACTGAAGCTTTCTTT; CDR3aa: CASSSRQGWNTEAFF; d_gene: TRBD1; abundance: NA; v_gene: TRBV7-2; len: 15; j_gene: TRBJ1-1
CDR3nt: TGTGCCACCAGCAGAGATCAGGGACAGGGTATCGACGAGCAGTACTTC; CDR3aa: CATSRDQGQGIDEQYF; d_gene: TRBD1; abundance: NA; v_gene: TRBV15; len: 16; j_gene: TRBJ2-7
CDR3nt: TGTGCCAGTAGTATAGTAGAGGGGTCTGGGGCCAACGTCCTGACTTTC; CDR3aa: CASSIVEGSGANVLTF; d_gene: NA; abundance: NA; v_gene: TRBV19; len: 16; j_gene: TRBJ2-6
CDR3nt: TGCGCCAGCACCCCGACAGCTAGCACAGATACGCAGTATTTT; CDR3aa: CASTPTASTDTQYF; d_gene: NA; abundance: NA; v_gene: TRBV5-1; len: 14; j_gene: TRBJ2-3
CDR3nt: TGTGCTAGCAGCTTAGGGACTAGCGGCACCGGGGAGCTGTTTTTT; CDR3aa: CASSLGTSGTGELFF; d_gene: TRBD2; abundance: NA; v_gene: TRBV7-7; len: 15; j_gene: TRBJ2-2
CDR3nt: TGTGCCAGTAGTATCTACGGATCCTCAGAGACCCAGTACTTC; CDR3aa: CASSIYGSSETQYF; d_gene: NA; abundance: NA; v_gene: TRBV19; len: 14; j_gene: TRBJ2-5
CDR3nt: TGTGCCAGCAACCTGCCGGTTGGGGGTCCTAATCACTACACCTTC; CDR3aa: CASNLPVGGPNHYTF; d_gene: NA; abundance: NA; v_gene: TRBV7-2; len: 15; j_gene: TRBJ1-2
CDR3nt: TGTGCCAGCAGTTACTCCATGATGTACGGGAGCTATGGCTACACCTTC; CDR3aa: CASSYSMMYGSYGYTF; d_gene: NA; abundance: NA; v_gene: TRBV6-6; len: 16; j_gene: TRBJ1-2
CDR3nt: TGTGCCAGCAGTCACGGACAGGGAGATGGCTACACCTTC; CDR3aa: CASSHGQGDGYTF; d_gene: TRBD1; abundance: NA; v_gene: TRBV28; len: 13; j_gene: TRBJ1-2
CDR3nt: TGCGCCACCAACGGTCTTAGCGGGAGACGGGAAGAGACCCAGTACTTC; CDR3aa: CATNGLSGRREETQYF; d_gene: TRBD2; abundance: NA; v_gene: TRBV10-2; len: 16; j_gene: TRBJ2-5
CDR3nt: TGTGCCAGCAGCTTAAAAGGGTACAGCACTGAAGCTTTCTTT; CDR3aa: CASSLKGYSTEAFF; d_gene: NA; abundance: NA; v_gene: TRBV7-6; len: 14; j_gene: TRBJ1-1
CDR3nt: TGTGCCTGGAAGGGAACCACCGGGGAGCTGTTTTTT; CDR3aa: CAWKGTTGELFF; d_gene: NA; abundance: once; v_gene: TRBV30; len: 12; j_gene: TRBJ2-2
CDR3nt: TGCGCCAGCAGCTTGGGAAGCTCCTACGAGCAGTACTTC; CDR3aa: CASSLGSSYEQYF; d_gene: NA; abundance: NA; v_gene: TRBV5-1; len: 13; j_gene: TRBJ2-7
CDR3nt: TGCAGCGTTGCGGACGGGGGAGTTGCGGGCTACACCTTC; CDR3aa: CSVADGGVAGYTF; d_gene: NA; abundance: NA; v_gene: TRBV29-1; len: 13; j_gene: TRBJ1-2
CDR3nt: TGCAGCGTCCGTCGGGTGGAAGAGACCCAGTACTTC; CDR3aa: CSVRRVEETQYF; d_gene: NA; abundance: NA; v_gene: TRBV29-1; len: 12; j_gene: TRBJ2-5
CDR3nt: TGTGCCAGCAGCGTAGGGGACGGAACCTACGAGCAGTACTTC; CDR3aa: CASSVGDGTYEQYF; d_gene: NA; abundance: NA; v_gene: TRBV9; len: 14; j_gene: TRBJ2-7
CDR3nt: TGTGCCAGCAGTTACTACCAGGGGGGCCCCTACGAGCAGTACTTC; CDR3aa: CASSYYQGGPYEQYF; d_gene: NA; abundance: NA; v_gene: TRBV6-5; len: 15; j_gene: TRBJ2-7
CDR3nt: TGTGCCAGCAGCTTCACAGGAGTCACCGGGGAGCTGTTTTTT; CDR3aa: CASSFTGVTGELFF; d_gene: NA; abundance: NA; v_gene: TRBV7-9; len: 14; j_gene: TRBJ2-2
CDR3nt: TGTGCCAGCAGTCTAATCAACACTGAAGCTTTCTTT; CDR3aa: CASSLINTEAFF; d_gene: NA; abundance: NA; v_gene: TRBV7-9; len: 12; j_gene: TRBJ1-1
CDR3nt: TGTGCCAGCAGTGGTTCGGGGACGTCTCGGGTGACCCAGTACTTC; CDR3aa: CASSGSGTSRVTQYF; d_gene: NA; abundance: NA; v_gene: TRBV27; len: 15; j_gene: TRBJ2-5
CDR3nt: TGTGCCAGCAGTTACGAGGCAGGGAGGTCCTATGGCTACACCTTC; CDR3aa: CASSYEAGRSYGYTF; d_gene: NA; abundance: NA; v_gene: TRBV6-6; len: 15; j_gene: TRBJ1-2
CDR3nt: TGTGCCAGCAGTGGGGGTCCGCACACCGGGGAGCTGTTTTTT; CDR3aa: CASSGGPHTGELFF; d_gene: NA; abundance: NA; v_gene: TRBV6-4; len: 14; j_gene: TRBJ2-2
CDR3nt: TGTGCCAGCAGTTATCCCGGCAGGGCCTCACCCCTCCACTTT; CDR3aa: CASSYPGRASPLHF; d_gene: NA; abundance: few; v_gene: TRBV6-6; len: 14; j_gene: TRBJ1-6
CDR3nt: TGTGCCACGATGGGGGGCAGCGGCAATCAGCCCCAGCATTTT; CDR3aa: CATMGGSGNQPQHF; d_gene: NA; abundance: NA; v_gene: TRBV6-1; len: 14; j_gene: TRBJ1-5
CDR3nt: TGTGCCAGCAGTGAACGGGGGCGGGGGTACAATGAGCAGTTCTTC; CDR3aa: CASSERGRGYNEQFF; d_gene: NA; abundance: NA; v_gene: TRBV25-1; len: 15; j_gene: TRBJ2-1
CDR3nt: TGTGCCAGCAGCTTAACTAGCGGGAGGGCAGGAGAGACCCAGTACTTC; CDR3aa: CASSLTSGRAGETQYF; d_gene: TRBD2; abundance: NA; v_gene: TRBV7-9; len: 16; j_gene: TRBJ2-5
CDR3nt: TGTGCCATCAGTGGAGGGGGCTCTGGGGCCAACGTCCTGACTTTC; CDR3aa: CAISGGGSGANVLTF; d_gene: NA; abundance: NA; v_gene: TRBV10-3; len: 15; j_gene: TRBJ2-6
CDR3nt: TGCGCCAGCAGCTTGGCGGACAGGGTCCCGTACGAGCAGTACTTC; CDR3aa: CASSLADRVPYEQYF; d_gene: TRBD1; abundance: once; v_gene: TRBV5-1; len: 15; j_gene: TRBJ2-7
CDR3nt: TGTGCCTGGGCACAGAGAAATGAAGCTTTCTTT; CDR3aa: CAWAQRNEAFF; d_gene: NA; abundance: few; v_gene: TRBV30; len: 11; j_gene: TRBJ1-1